These T cell receptor beta chains were read from a single sample in a study of spatial heterogeneity in lung cancer. One entry per CDR3 protein results from TCRdb running MiXCR on the 5' RACE reads. The sample shows a few thousand distinct CDR3 sequences, about an eighth of them seen only once. The sequences come from lung tumor tissue, collected at surgery. These receptors were taken from a female donor with early-stage non-small cell lung cancer. CDR3s include the opening cysteine and the closing phenylalanine or tryptophan. Each record gives: clone size, D gene, V gene, J gene, CDR3 DNA, CDR3 protein. A D gene is named only where the DNA matches it firmly. Clone size is not always given. Where it is, it says once, few, many or a class for expanded clones.

clone size: medium-sized
D gene: NA
V gene: TRBV6-5
J gene: TRBJ1-2
CDR3 DNA: TGTGCCAGCAGTGGCCAGGTGCCAGGGATGGGGAGCTATGGCTACACCTTC
CDR3 protein: CASSGQVPGMGSYGYTF

clone size: medium-sized
D gene: TRBD2
V gene: TRBV9
J gene: TRBJ2-7
CDR3 DNA: TGTGCCAGCAGCGGGGGACTAGCGGGACACTACGAGCAGTACTTC
CDR3 protein: CASSGGLAGHYEQYF

clone size: medium-sized
D gene: NA
V gene: TRBV3-1
J gene: TRBJ2-1
CDR3 DNA: TGTGCCAGCAGCCAAGACACTAGCAGATACAATGAGCAGTTCTTC
CDR3 protein: CASSQDTSRYNEQFF

clone size: many
D gene: NA
V gene: TRBV6-5
J gene: TRBJ2-5
CDR3 DNA: TGTGCCAGCAGTCCCACTAGCCGGAGGGAGACCCAGTACTTC
CDR3 protein: CASSPTSRRETQYF

clone size: medium-sized
D gene: NA
V gene: TRBV7-9
J gene: TRBJ2-7
CDR3 DNA: TGTGCCAGCAGCTCCGTAAGCTCTGCCTACGAGCAGTACTTC
CDR3 protein: CASSSVSSAYEQYF

clone size: NA
D gene: NA
V gene: TRBV4-1
J gene: TRBJ2-1
CDR3 DNA: TGCGCCAGCAGCCAACCTGGACGGAGCCGGGGGTACAATGAGCAGTTCTTC
CDR3 protein: CASSQPGRSRGYNEQFF

clone size: medium-sized
D gene: TRBD1
V gene: TRBV2
J gene: TRBJ2-7
CDR3 DNA: TGTGCCAGCAGTGAACGAGGGACAGCCGCCTACGAGCAGTACTTC
CDR3 protein: CASSERGTAAYEQYF

clone size: many
D gene: TRBD1
V gene: TRBV7-9
J gene: TRBJ1-2
CDR3 DNA: TGTGCCAGCAGCTCCGGGACAGGGCAGCACTATGGCTACACCTTC
CDR3 protein: CASSSGTGQHYGYTF

clone size: medium-sized
D gene: TRBD1
V gene: TRBV20-1
J gene: TRBJ2-7
CDR3 DNA: TGCAGTGCTAGAGTGATAAGAGCCGGGACAGGCTACGAGCAGTACTTC
CDR3 protein: CSARVIRAGTGYEQYF

clone size: medium-sized
D gene: TRBD1
V gene: TRBV7-9
J gene: TRBJ2-1
CDR3 DNA: TGTGCCAGCAGCTTAGAAGGGACAGGGGCCTACAATGAGCAGTTCTTC
CDR3 protein: CASSLEGTGAYNEQFF

clone size: medium-sized
D gene: NA
V gene: TRBV6-2/TRBV6-3
J gene: TRBJ2-5
CDR3 DNA: TGTGCCAGCAGTCATCACGTCCGGGAGACCCAGTACTTC
CDR3 protein: CASSHHVRETQYF

clone size: medium-sized
D gene: TRBD2
V gene: TRBV20-1
J gene: TRBJ2-1
CDR3 DNA: TGCAGTGCTAGTAGCGGGATCTACAATGAGCAGTTCTTC
CDR3 protein: CSASSGIYNEQFF

clone size: medium-sized
D gene: NA
V gene: TRBV7-2
J gene: TRBJ1-2
CDR3 DNA: TGTGCCAGCAGCTTGATGGGCGTCAGCTATGGCTACACCTTC
CDR3 protein: CASSLMGVSYGYTF

clone size: medium-sized
D gene: TRBD1
V gene: TRBV20-1
J gene: TRBJ2-1
CDR3 DNA: TGCAGTGCAGTAGGTGGGACAGGGAGATACAATGAGCAGTTCTTC
CDR3 protein: CSAVGGTGRYNEQFF

clone size: large
D gene: NA
V gene: TRBV15
J gene: TRBJ1-5
CDR3 DNA: TGTGCCACCAGCAGAGATCCTACAGGAGATCAGCCCCAGCATTTT
CDR3 protein: CATSRDPTGDQPQHF

clone size: few
D gene: NA
V gene: TRBV27
J gene: TRBJ1-1
CDR3 DNA: TGTGCCAGCAGTCCAACGAGGGGAGACACTGAAGCTTTCTTT
CDR3 protein: CASSPTRGDTEAFF

clone size: NA
D gene: NA
V gene: TRBV20-1
J gene: TRBJ1-6
CDR3 DNA: TGCAGTGCTAGTTACAGGGATTCACCCCTCCACTTT
CDR3 protein: CSASYRDSPLHF

clone size: medium-sized
D gene: NA
V gene: TRBV5-1
J gene: TRBJ1-4
CDR3 DNA: TGCGCCAGCAGCTCGGACGGCCGAGGTGAAAAACTGTTTTTT
CDR3 protein: CASSSDGRGEKLFF

clone size: many
D gene: NA
V gene: TRBV18
J gene: TRBJ2-1
CDR3 DNA: TGTGCCAGCTCACCTTCGACAGGAAGAGGGTACAATGAGCAGTTCTTC
CDR3 protein: CASSPSTGRGYNEQFF

clone size: medium-sized
D gene: NA
V gene: TRBV3-1
J gene: TRBJ1-5
CDR3 DNA: TGTGCCAGCAGCCAAGGGGCGGGGGGTGACAATCAGCCCCAGCATTTT
CDR3 protein: CASSQGAGGDNQPQHF

clone size: medium-sized
D gene: NA
V gene: TRBV7-9
J gene: TRBJ2-4
CDR3 DNA: TGTGCCAGCAGCCGCGGACAGCTAGCCAAAAACATTCAGTACTTC
CDR3 protein: CASSRGQLAKNIQYF

clone size: medium-sized
D gene: TRBD2
V gene: TRBV27
J gene: TRBJ2-1
CDR3 DNA: TGTGCCAGCAGTCCGGGGACTAGTTGGTACAATGAGCAGTTCTTC
CDR3 protein: CASSPGTSWYNEQFF

clone size: many
D gene: NA
V gene: TRBV19
J gene: TRBJ2-7
CDR3 DNA: TGTGCCAGTAGTTCAGACCTAGAGCAGTACTTC
CDR3 protein: CASSSDLEQYF

clone size: medium-sized
D gene: TRBD1
V gene: TRBV29-1
J gene: TRBJ2-2
CDR3 DNA: TGCAGCGTTGAAAAGGGACAGGGCACCGGGGAGCTGTTTTTT
CDR3 protein: CSVEKGQGTGELFF

clone size: NA
D gene: TRBD2
V gene: TRBV11-2
J gene: TRBJ2-7
CDR3 DNA: TGTGCCAGCAGCTCCCGGACTAGCGGTATTCCGACCTACGAGCAGTACTTC
CDR3 protein: CASSSRTSGIPTYEQYF

clone size: medium-sized
D gene: TRBD2
V gene: TRBV3-1
J gene: TRBJ2-2
CDR3 DNA: TGTGCCAGCAGCCAAGGACGAAGCGGGAGCACCGGGGAGCTGTTTTTT
CDR3 protein: CASSQGRSGSTGELFF

clone size: medium-sized
D gene: TRBD2
V gene: TRBV29-1
J gene: TRBJ2-2
CDR3 DNA: TGCAGCGTGGGACTAGAGAACACCGGGGAGCTGTTTTTT
CDR3 protein: CSVGLENTGELFF

clone size: medium-sized
D gene: NA
V gene: TRBV6-5
J gene: TRBJ1-2
CDR3 DNA: TGTGCCAGCAGTTACTCCGAAACCGGGGATCCAGGTGGCTACACCTTC
CDR3 protein: CASSYSETGDPGGYTF

clone size: once
D gene: NA
V gene: TRBV27
J gene: TRBJ1-2
CDR3 DNA: TGTGCCAGCAGTTGGGGGCTAGGGCCAGGCGGATTTTATGGCTACACCTTC
CDR3 protein: CASSWGLGPGGFYGYTF

clone size: many
D gene: TRBD1
V gene: TRBV25-1
J gene: TRBJ1-2
CDR3 DNA: TGTGCCAGCAGTGGGGGACAGGGTCGCTACACCTTC
CDR3 protein: CASSGGQGRYTF

clone size: medium-sized
D gene: NA
V gene: TRBV20-1
J gene: TRBJ2-7
CDR3 DNA: TGCAGTGCTTCCAAGGGAGGGGGGCTGGAGCAGTACTTC
CDR3 protein: CSASKGGGLEQYF

clone size: large
D gene: NA
V gene: TRBV28
J gene: TRBJ1-5
CDR3 DNA: TGTGCCAGCCAATTCCGGGGGAATCAGCCCCAGCATTTT
CDR3 protein: CASQFRGNQPQHF